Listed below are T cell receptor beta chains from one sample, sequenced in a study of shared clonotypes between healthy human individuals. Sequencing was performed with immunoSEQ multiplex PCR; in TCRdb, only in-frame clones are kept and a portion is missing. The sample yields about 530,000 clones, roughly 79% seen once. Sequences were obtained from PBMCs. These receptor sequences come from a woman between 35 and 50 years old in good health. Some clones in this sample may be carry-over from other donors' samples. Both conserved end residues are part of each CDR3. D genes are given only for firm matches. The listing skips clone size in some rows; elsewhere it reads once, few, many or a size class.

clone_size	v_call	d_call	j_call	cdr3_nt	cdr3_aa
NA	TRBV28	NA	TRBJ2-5	TGTGCCAGCAGTTTAGGGGAGTCTAGCCAGGAGACCCAGTACTTC	CASSLGESSQETQYF
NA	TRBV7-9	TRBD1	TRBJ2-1	TGTGCCAGCAGGAAGGGGACAGGGGTTTACAATGAGCAGTTCTTC	CASRKGTGVYNEQFF
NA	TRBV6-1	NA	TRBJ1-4	TGTGCCAGCAGTGAAGAAGAGGCGACGAGTGAAAAACTGTTTTTT	CASSEEEATSEKLFF
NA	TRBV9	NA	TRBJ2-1	TGTGCCAGCAGCGTAGTGGGCTCCAGATCCTACAATGAGCAGTTCTTC	CASSVVGSRSYNEQFF
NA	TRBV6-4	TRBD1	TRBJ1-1	TGTGCCAGCAGTGACCAGGGGGCCCCGAACACTGAAGCTTTCTTT	CASSDQGAPNTEAFF
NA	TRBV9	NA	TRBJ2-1	TGTGCCAGCAGCGTCTTACGAGGGCCATCCTACAATGAGCAGTTCTTC	CASSVLRGPSYNEQFF
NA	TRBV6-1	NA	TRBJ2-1	TGTGCCAGCAGTGAAGCGAACAGGGCCTACAATGAGCAGTTCTTC	CASSEANRAYNEQFF
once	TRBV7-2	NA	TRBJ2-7	TGTGCCAGCAGCTTAGGGCCTGCCTCCTACGAGCAGTACTTC	CASSLGPASYEQYF
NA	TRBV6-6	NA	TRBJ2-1	TGTGCCAGCAGCCCCCGGGGCTATAATGAGCAGTTCTTC	CASSPRGYNEQFF
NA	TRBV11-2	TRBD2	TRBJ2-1	TGTGCCAGCAGTCCGGGACTAGCGGGAGGGCAGGGCAATGAGCAGTTCTTC	CASSPGLAGGQGNEQFF
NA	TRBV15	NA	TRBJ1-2	TGTGCCACCAGCAGAGATTACGGACAGAACTATGGCTACACCTTC	CATSRDYGQNYGYTF
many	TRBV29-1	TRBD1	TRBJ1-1	TGCAGCGTTGAGGGACCCGGGACAGGGGGCACTGAAGCTTTCTTT	CSVEGPGTGGTEAFF
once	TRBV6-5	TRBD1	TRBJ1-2	TGTGCCAGCAGTCAGAGGGGACAGCGCGAGGGGGGCTACACCTTC	CASSQRGQREGGYTF
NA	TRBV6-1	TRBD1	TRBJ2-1	TGTGCCAGCAGTACCCGGACAGGGGGACTGTTCTTC	CASSTRTGGLFF
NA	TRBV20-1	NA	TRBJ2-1	TGCAGTGCTAGCTACAATGAGCAGTTCTTC	CSASYNEQFF
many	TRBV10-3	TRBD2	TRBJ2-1	TGTGCCATCAGCCGGACTAGCGGGAGGGGGGATGAGCAGTTCTTC	CAISRTSGRGDEQFF
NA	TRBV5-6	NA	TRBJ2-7	TGTGCCAGCAGCTTACGTGGCTCCTACGAGCAGTACTTC	CASSLRGSYEQYF
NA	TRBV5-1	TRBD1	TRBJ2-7	TGCGCCAGCACAAGGGGGACAGGGAACGGGGAATCCTACGAGCAGTACTTC	CASTRGTGNGESYEQYF
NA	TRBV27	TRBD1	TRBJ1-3	TGTGACCACAGGGGGCTACTACCACCCTCTGGAAACACCATATATTTT	CDHRGLLPPSGNTIYF
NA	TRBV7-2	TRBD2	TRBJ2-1	TGTGCCAGCAGCCCTTCCGCGGGAGGAGTTAATGAGCAGTTCTTC	CASSPSAGGVNEQFF
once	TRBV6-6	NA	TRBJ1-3	TGTGCCAGCAGTTTCGGGGGGTCTGGAAACACCATATATTTT	CASSFGGSGNTIYF
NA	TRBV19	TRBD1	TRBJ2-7	TGTGCCAGTAGTATAGATCTCCCCGGGACAGGGGGCACGCAGTACTTC	CASSIDLPGTGGTQYF
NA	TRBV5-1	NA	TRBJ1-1	TGCGCCAGCAGCTTGGTAGGGGGTGGAACTGAAGCTTTCTTT	CASSLVGGGTEAFF
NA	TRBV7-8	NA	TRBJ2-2	TGTGCCAGCAGCTTAGCTTTCGGGGAGCTGTTTTTT	CASSLAFGELFF
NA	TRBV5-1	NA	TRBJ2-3	TGCGCCAGCAGCGAACCTTCGGCAGATACGCAGTATTTT	CASSEPSADTQYF
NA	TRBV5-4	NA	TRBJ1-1	TGTGCCAGCAGCTCCGGACGGCACATGAACACTGAAGCTTTCTTT	CASSSGRHMNTEAFF
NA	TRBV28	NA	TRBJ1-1	TGTGCCAGCAGTTTATTAGGGTTGGCAGGGAACATGAACACTGAAGCTTTCTTT	CASSLLGLAGNMNTEAFF
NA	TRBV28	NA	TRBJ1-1	TGTGCCAGCAGACCTTCGGGTGGCACTGAAGCTTTCTTT	CASRPSGGTEAFF
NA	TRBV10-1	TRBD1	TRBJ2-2	TGCGCCACATCGCCGGGACAGGGTGGGACCGGGGAGCTGTTTTTT	CATSPGQGGTGELFF
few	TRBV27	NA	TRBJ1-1	TGTGCCAGCAGCGTAATACAGAACACTGAAGCTTTCTTT	CASSVIQNTEAFF
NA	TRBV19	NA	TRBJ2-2	TGTGCCAGTAGCGACAGTTCTTGGACCGGGGAGCTGTTTTTT	CASSDSSWTGELFF